This T cell receptor (beta chain) was identified in a study of CD4 T cells in relation to SARS-CoV-2 and coronaviruses. Findings and caveats of the study: In roughly 65% of donors, memory CD4+ clonotypes crossrecognized SARS-CoV-2 and at least one common cold coronavirus spike.

The assay was immunoSEQ multiplex PCR, and TCRdb's table has in-frame clones only and misses some. The repertoire holds under 45,000 clones, with roughly 84% as singletons. This clone was observed a handful of times. Its specificity is unknown. With V trimmed by 0 bases and J by 3 bases, 5 bases remained unmatched. Germline assignment: CDR1 SGHRS and CDR2 YFSETQ. The CDR3 has 16 amino acids. Sequenced: naive CD4+ T cells from PBMCs, cultured in vitro. Subset indicated: naive CD4+ T cells isolated by negative enrichment. This clonotype was sampled from an adult with COVID-19. V usage is TRBV5-1 and J usage is TRBJ2-3; 9 nucleotides align to TRBD1. CDR3 nucleotides: TGCGCCAGCAGCTTGGGACAGGGGGACAGGACAGATACGCAGTATTTT. This translates into CASSLGQGDRTDTQYF.